The 17 T cell receptor beta chains below come from one sample, sequenced in a study of neurological immune-mediated disorders. Time point defined: technical triplicate 2. TCRdb reanalysed the 5' RACE reads using MiXCR and keeps one entry per CDR3 protein. In the table there are about 55,000 distinct CDR3 sequences, more than 20% of which are singletons. The sample taken for sequencing was PBMCs. These receptors all come from a man aged 60-69 years with HTLV-1-associated myelopathy (HAM/TSP).

The table lists this clonotype with many counts. The chain has TRBV20-1 and TRBJ2-2; D not resolved. Deletions cut 5 bases from V and 8 bases from J, with 12 bases between. This CDR3 is 12 amino acids long. CDR1 is DFQATT and CDR2 is SNEGSKA in the germline V gene (reference sequence). The CDR3 here is CSAFTPQGELFF. The DNA for the CDR3 is TGCAGTGCTTTCACACCTCAGGGGGAGCTGTTTTTT.

This clonotype occurred many times. The V call is TRBV20-1, the J call TRBJ1-1, with D possibly matching TRBD1 (6 bases). The germline V and J ends were trimmed by 5 bases and 1 base, with 11 bases remaining between them. The length of the CDR3 is 13 residues. Germline values: CDR1 DFQATT, CDR2 SNEGSKA (reference sequence). The CDR3 coding sequence is TGCAGTGCTCGCGGACAGCCGAACACTGAAGCTTTCTTT. It specifies CSARGQPNTEAFF.

This rearrangement joins TRBV24-1 to TRBJ2-2, with a possible D match to TRBD2 (6 bases). The CDR3 loop spans 16 amino acids. V shed 4 bases and J shed 1 base, with 12 bases lying between them. Germline V lookup: CDR1 KGHDR, CDR2 SFDVKD. The CDR3 nucleotides are TGTGCCACCAGTGACGCATTAGCGGTGAACACCGGGGAGCTGTTTTTT. Translating it yields CATSDALAVNTGELFF.

In its sample, this clonotype was seen many times. The chain is built from TRBV14 and TRBJ2-7, with a tentative D call TRBD1 (5 bases). The CDR3 consists of 15 residues. Germline-derived CDR1 and CDR2 are SGHDN and FVKESK. V lost 1 base to trimming and J lost 4 bases, with 14 bases between them. CDR3: CASSQAQGSFYEQYF. The DNA of the CDR3 is TGTGCCAGCAGCCAAGCGCAGGGATCTTTTTACGAGCAGTACTTC.

This clonotype was detected ten times or more. The V gene is TRBV24-1, the J gene TRBJ2-2, with D hard to call. The length of the CDR3 is 13 residues. Trimming took off 4 bases at V and 7 bases at J, with 9 bases between the two ends. Germline V gene data show CDR1 as KGHDR and CDR2 as SFDVKD. DNA of the CDR3: TGTGCCACCAGTGACTATAAGGGCGGGGAGCTGTTTTTT. Its protein is CATSDYKGGELFF.

This clonotype appeared once. The junction does not match germline at one end; this may be a read error. In DNA form, the CDR3 reads TGTGCCAGCAATATCCGGGGGCGCGGTCAGCACCAGCATTTT. Its translation is CASNIRGRGQHQHF. The J gene is TRBJ1-5, the V gene TRBV2; possible D gene TRBD1, 6 bases. CDR1 SNHLY and CDR2 FYNNEI come from the germline V gene. This CDR3 has 14 amino acids.

This chain uses TRBV10-3 with TRBJ2-2; D not resolved. The CDR3 spans 14 residues. CDR1 ENHRY and CDR2 SYGVKD come from the germline V gene. V lost 6 bases and J lost 1, with 9 bases in between. DNA of the CDR3: TGTGCCATCAGAAAACCACAGAACACCGGGGAGCTGTTTTTT. It is translated as CAIRKPQNTGELFF.

The DNA of the CDR3 is TGTGCCAGCAGCGTGGGACTAGCGGAGGGGTACAATGAGCAGTTCTTC. Its translation is CASSVGLAEGYNEQFF. The chain combines TRBV9 with TRBJ2-1; 11 nucleotides match TRBD2. The CDR3 has 16 amino acids. Germline trimming cut 2 bases from V and 4 bases from J; bases unmatched to any gene: 5. The germline V gene encodes CDR1 SGDLS and CDR2 YYNGEE. The whole variable domain, filled in from reference TRBV9 and TRBJ2-1, reads DSGVTQTPKHLITATGQRVTLRCSPRSGDLSVYWYQQSLDQGLQFLIQYYNGEERAKGNILERFSAQQFPDLHSELNLSSLELGDSALYFCASSVGLAEGYNEQFFGPGTRLTVL.

The chain carries TRBV27 and TRBJ2-7; D perhaps matches TRBD2 (6 bases). Germline CDR1 and CDR2: MNHEY and SMNVEV (reference sequence). The CDR3 is made up of 14 amino acids. With 5 bases removed from V and 0 bases from J, the gap between germline ends came to 11 bases. The CDR3 coding sequence is TGTGCCAGCAGTGCTATGGGGGGCTCCTACGAGCAGTACTTC. Protein sequence: CASSAMGGSYEQYF.

This clonotype was counted at least ten times. The rearrangement links TRBV20-1 to TRBJ2-6; D is possibly TRBD1 (5 bases). Germline V lookup: CDR1 DFQATT, CDR2 SNEGSKA (reference sequence). The V end was cut by 6 bases, the J end by 0 bases, with 12 bases between. The CDR3 has 15 amino acids. The chain's CDR3 is CSARDSLSGANVLTF. In nucleotides, the CDR3 is TGCAGTGCCCGTGACAGCCTCTCTGGGGCCAACGTCCTGACTTTC.

This clonotype has just a few counts. V gene TRBV7-6 combines with J gene TRBJ2-5; 7 bases agree with TRBD2. The length of the CDR3 is 15 residues. Germline V gives CDR1 SGHVS, CDR2 FNYEAQ. V was pared by 4 bases and J by 0 bases, with 5 bases of the junction left unmatched. CDR3 region: CASSSRDYYQETQYF. The CDR3 DNA is TGTGCCAGCAGCTCCCGGGACTACTACCAAGAGACCCAGTACTTC.

This clonotype was recorded many times. The genes are TRBV5-1 and TRBJ1-6, with 7 nucleotides matching TRBD1. This CDR3 region has 16 residues. The J segment lost 0 bases and the V segment lost 0 bases, leaving 0 bases of the junction unmatched. Germline V gene sequence: CDR1 SGHRS, CDR2 YFSETQ. The DNA for the CDR3 is TGCGCCAGCAGCTTGGGGGACAGCTCCTATAATTCACCCCTCCACTTT. The encoded protein is CASSLGDSSYNSPLHF.

In its sample, this clonotype was seen many times. CDR3 protein: CASSDRYEQYF. DNA for the CDR3: TGTGCCAGCAGCGATCGATACGAGCAGTACTTC. This sequence joins TRBV7-2 and TRBJ2-7; D is ambiguous. The CDR3 runs to 11 residues. CDR1 and CDR2 from the germline V gene are SGHTA and FQGNSA. V dropped 5 bases and J dropped 4 bases, with 6 bases sitting between them.

This clonotype was seen a handful of times. A read error is possible here, since a much larger clone lies one base away. This chain connects TRBV27 to TRBJ2-7; D is unclear. Per germline, CDR1 MNHEY and CDR2 SMNVEV (reference sequence). The length of the CDR3 is 13 residues. Here the CDR3 reads CANSFAWAYEQYF. CDR3 DNA: TGTGCCAACAGTTTCGCCTGGGCCTACGAGCAGTACTTC.

This clonotype was counted only a few times. The chain uses TRBV20-1 and TRBJ2-3; the D gene is possibly TRBD2 (5 bases). CDR1 is DFQATT, CDR2 SNEGSKA, per germline (reference sequence). The CDR3 spans 18 residues. With 6 bases removed from V and 3 bases from J, the gap between germline ends came to 28 bases. This CDR3 reads CSAILLGTTGKATDTQYF. As DNA, the CDR3 is TGCAGTGCCATCCTCTTGGGTACTACGGGAAAGGCGACAGATACGCAGTATTTT.

The rearrangement links TRBV29-1 to TRBJ2-7, with D perhaps TRBD1 (5 bases). The CDR3 extends over 11 amino acids. Germline V gives CDR1 SQVTM, CDR2 ANQGSEA. V lost 5 bases and J lost 2, with 7 bases in between. CDR3 nucleotides: TGCAGCGTTAAGGGGCCCTACGAGCAGTACTTC. Translating gives CSVKGPYEQYF.

The V gene is TRBV29-1, the J gene TRBJ2-5; 8 nucleotides line up with TRBD1. The CDR3 totals 13 residues. After removal of 7 bases from V and 4 bases from J, the junction contained 8 bases not matched to a gene. Germline values: CDR1 SQVTM, CDR2 ANQGSEA. The CDR3 DNA sequence: TGCAGCGCCGCGACAGGGGTGGGAGAGACCCAGTACTTC. It encodes CSAATGVGETQYF.